The 8 T cell receptor beta chains listed next were all sequenced from one sample in a study of T-cell reconstitution after alpha-beta-depleted transplantation in children. Unique molecular identifiers were incorporated during preparation of the TCRbeta library. MiXCR, run by TCRdb on the PCR reads, gives a single entry per CDR3 protein. The sample records 350,000 to 400,000 distinct CDR3 sequences, 13% being singletons. The material was PBMCs, obtained from the stem cell graft. The receptors were gathered from a human donor who donated a stem cell graft to a child with Fanconi anemia.

V gene TRBV7-2 combines with J gene TRBJ1-6; D is unclear. Germline lookup yields CDR1 SGHTA and CDR2 FQGNSA. The CDR3 has 12 residues. V was clipped by 5 bases and J by 8 bases, with 7 bases between them. The CDR3: CASSLGYSPLHF. The CDR3 DNA reads as TGTGCCAGCAGCCTAGGGTATTCACCCCTCCACTTT.

This clonotype was seen a few times. This chain connects TRBV7-9 to TRBJ2-7; a possible D gene is TRBD1 (6 bases). This CDR3 has 13 amino acids. The germline V gene encodes CDR1 SEHNR and CDR2 FQNEAQ (reference sequence). Trimming took 4 bases from V and 6 from J, leaving 13 bases between them. The CDR3 sequence: CASSSLGAIEQYV. DNA of the CDR3: TGTGCCAGCAGCTCCTTGGGGGCTATCGAGCAGTACGTC.

This clonotype has only a few counts. J is TRBJ2-4 and V is TRBV20-1; D possibly matches TRBD1 or TRBD2 (5 bases each). This CDR3 comprises 14 residues. Germline-derived CDR1 and CDR2 are DFQATT and SNEGSKA (reference sequence). This CDR3 is CTTVKGPLFDIQYF. DNA of the CDR3: TGCACTACAGTAAAGGGACCCCTCTTCGACATTCAGTACTTC.

V is TRBV30 and J is TRBJ1-1; D call uncertain. Trimming shortened V by 5 bases and J by 2 bases, and 12 bases separated the two germline ends. The length of the CDR3 is 13 residues. Germline CDR1 is GTSNPN and CDR2 is SVGIG (reference sequence). The CDR3 loop reads CAWGHGPNTEAFF. In nucleotides, the CDR3 is TGTGCCTGGGGCCACGGTCCTAACACTGAAGCTTTCTTT.

This clonotype has only a few counts. The chain has TRBV29-1 and TRBJ2-3, with a tentative D call TRBD2 (5 bases). V was pared by 4 bases and J by 6 bases, with 5 bases between. The CDR3 is 10 amino acids. The germline V gene has CDR1 SQVTM and CDR2 ANQGSEA. The CDR3 reads CSVGEDTQYF. The CDR3 DNA reads TGCAGCGTTGGGGAGGATACGCAGTATTTT.

The chain combines TRBV29-1 with TRBJ2-1; D remains ambiguous. Germline V gives CDR1 SQVTM, CDR2 ANQGSEA. V lost 7 bases to trimming and J lost 4 bases, with 17 bases between them. This CDR3 is 14 amino acids long. Here the CDR3 reads CSALRGTGYNEQFF. The CDR3 region has the DNA TGCAGCGCCCTCCGAGGTACCGGGTACAATGAGCAGTTCTTC.

V gene TRBV5-1 combines with J gene TRBJ2-7, with D hard to call. The CDR3 covers 12 residues. Trimming pared 5 bases from V and 1 base from J, leaving 7 bases between. Germline V CDR1 and CDR2: SGHRS, YFSETQ. The DNA of the CDR3 is TGCGCCAGCAGGCAGGAATCCTACGAGCAGTACTTC. Its protein is CASRQESYEQYF.

This clonotype was seen more than once but under ten times. The CDR3 region has the DNA TGTGCCAGCAGCTTAGGGGACCTAGGGGAGCAGTACTTC. This sequence encodes CASSLGDLGEQYF. The J gene is TRBJ2-7, the V gene TRBV7-8; the D call may be TRBD1 or TRBD2 (5 bases each). Germline V gene sequence: CDR1 SGHVS, CDR2 FQNEAQ. The CDR3 has 13 amino acids. Trimming shortened V by 1 base and J by 7 bases, and 11 bases separated the two germline ends.